This T cell receptor beta chain stems from a study of PD-1 blockade in classical Hodgkin lymphoma. At the level of the study: Every 2 weeks, patients got 3 mg/kg intravenous nivolumab.

Here immunoSEQ multiplex PCR was the method, and the copy in TCRdb shows in-frame clones only, minus some. Of about 59,000 clones detected, roughly nine tenths appear once; the ten largest clones hold 9.7%. This CDR3 contains 15 residues. V was cut by 4 bases and J by 4 bases, with 14 bases left in between. Germline V gives CDR1 SGHNT, CDR2 YYREEE (reference sequence). Remarks on this clone: Its antigen is currently unknown.

Patients all relapsed after autologous stem cell transplantation, and there was variation in brentuximab vedotin exposure. The study recorded best responses of complete response, partial response or progressive disease. Study-wide results and limits: The diversity seen at baseline in complete responders resembled that of newly diagnosed patients. Significantly greater TCR diversity emerged by C4D1 in CD4+ cells but not CD8+ cells.

This chain uses TRBV5-4 with TRBJ2-2; D gene unclear. This sequence originates from a human donor with classical Hodgkin lymphoma. The sequencing here drew on peripheral blood mononuclear cells (PBMCs), taken at baseline. DNA of the CDR3: TGTGCCAGCAGCAAGAGTCAGGTCGTCACCGGGGAGCTGTTTTTT. This encodes CASSKSQVVTGELFF.